Following are 25 T cell receptor beta chains from one sample sequenced in a study of molecular identifiers for immune sequencing clone quantification. TCRdb re-derived calls from the PCR reads in MiXCR, one entry per CDR3 protein. The data hold about 640,000 distinct CDR3 sequences, with just under 20% observed a single time. The sample consisted of naive CD8+ T cells from blood, with Jurkat cell RNA spiked in. Subset indicated: FACS-sorted CD8+CD4-CCR7+CD45RA+ naive T cells. These TCRs come from a human donor in good health. Some libraries in this study had Jurkat cell RNA spiked in.

This clonotype was detected a few times. The junction and the germline gene differ at one end; a read error may be behind it. The chain uses TRBV30 and TRBJ2-7; D gene ambiguous. The germline gives CDR1 GTSNPN, CDR2 SVGIG (reference sequence). The CDR3 has 13 residues. The chain's CDR3 is CASSSVLSYEQYF. In nucleotides, the CDR3 is TGTGCCTCGAGTTCCGTTCTATCCTACGAGCAGTACTTC.

This clonotype occurred many times. The chain joins TRBV20-1 to TRBJ1-1, with D possibly matching TRBD1 (5 bases). V dropped 1 base and J dropped 4 bases, with 10 bases sitting between them. Per germline, CDR1 DFQATT and CDR2 SNEGSKA (reference sequence). This CDR3 has 13 amino acids. The CDR3 is CSARVSGFTEAFF. The DNA for the CDR3 is TGCAGTGCTAGAGTGTCAGGGTTCACTGAAGCTTTCTTT.

At least ten counts were recorded for this clonotype. The rearrangement links TRBV12-3 or TRBV12-4 to TRBJ2-7, with D possibly being TRBD1 (7 bases). The CDR3 sequence is 15 residues long. The V gene lost 4 bases and the J gene lost 3 bases, with 16 bases spanning the gap. The CDR3 spells CASSSGRRGDYEQYF. The DNA for the CDR3 is TGTGCCAGCAGTTCCGGTCGCAGGGGGGACTACGAGCAGTACTTC.

This clonotype has a handful of counts. V and J are TRBV6-2 or TRBV6-3 and TRBJ2-2; no clear D. The CDR3 is 14 amino acids. The germline gives CDR1 MNHEY, CDR2 SVGEGT. V lost 0 bases and J 6 bases, leaving 8 bases between the germline ends. In DNA form, the CDR3 reads TGTGCCAGCAGTTACTCGGCCTCTGCCGGGGAGCTGTTTTTT. Protein: CASSYSASAGELFF.

Points on this clonotype: A much larger clone differs from this one at a single base, so this may be a read error. The chain links TRBV6-2 or TRBV6-3 to TRBJ2-3; D not resolved. V was trimmed by 2 bases and J by 4 bases, leaving 16 bases between them. Germline V gene data show CDR1 as MNHEY and CDR2 as SVGEGT. The CDR3 consists of 16 residues. The CDR3 here is CASSYDLGWLADTQYF. DNA for the CDR3: TGTGCCAGCAGTTACGACCTGGGATGGTTGGCAGATACGCAGTATTTT.

This clonotype was counted many times. This chain connects TRBV4-3 to TRBJ2-7; no firm D call. From germline, CDR1 is LGHNA and CDR2 YSLEER. Trimming cost V 0 bases and J 3 bases, with 6 bases left between them. The CDR3 contains 13 residues. CDR3 in amino acids: CASSQEVLYEQYF. DNA for the CDR3: TGCGCCAGCAGCCAAGAGGTCCTCTACGAGCAGTACTTC.

The table lists this clonotype with many counts. The V gene is TRBV29-1, the J gene TRBJ2-7; 11 bases are shared with TRBD1. There are 13 residues in the CDR3. Germline V gives CDR1 SQVTM, CDR2 ANQGSEA. V was pared by 5 bases and J by 7 bases, with 7 bases of the junction left unmatched. CDR3 sequence: CSVWGQGVGEQYF. The CDR3 DNA follows: TGCAGCGTTTGGGGACAGGGGGTGGGGGAGCAGTACTTC.

This clonotype occurred once. Possible read error: a much larger clone is one base away. The V call is TRBV19, the J call TRBJ1-5; D perhaps matches TRBD1 (6 bases). The V gene's germline CDR1 is LNHDA and CDR2 SQIVND (reference sequence). This CDR3 is 15 amino acids long. The CDR3 bases are TGTGCCAGTAGTCCGGAATCTTACAGGGTGCAGCCCCTGCATTTT. Protein: CASSPESYRVQPLHF.

The table lists this clonotype with many counts. The chain couples TRBV27 to TRBJ2-3; 12 bases are a match to TRBD2. Germline trimming cut 8 bases from V and 4 bases from J; bases unmatched to any gene: 13. Per germline, CDR1 MNHEY and CDR2 SMNVEV (reference sequence). CDR3 length: 17 amino acids. CDR3 coding DNA: TGTGCCAGCTCTGGCCTAGCGGGAGGGGGGCTGGCAGATACGCAGTATTTT. Translated, it gives CASSGLAGGGLADTQYF.

CDR3 sequence (DNA): TGCGCCAGCAGCGACACGCAGAACACTGAAGCTTTCTTT. This codes for CASSDTQNTEAFF. The V and J genes are TRBV4-3 and TRBJ1-1; D not resolved. The CDR3 covers 13 residues. Trimming stripped 5 bases from V and 1 base from J, with 8 bases between. Germline V gene sequence: CDR1 LGHNA, CDR2 YSLEER.

This clonotype was seen a few times. This could be a read error, since a much larger clone is one nucleotide away. The chain combines TRBV19 with TRBJ2-7; 8 positions match TRBD1. Germline V gene sequence: CDR1 LNHDA, CDR2 SQIVND (reference sequence). The CDR3 covers 13 residues. With V trimmed by 10 bases and J by 9 bases, 14 bases remained unmatched. The CDR3 region has the DNA TGTGCCACCAGAACCGGGACAGGAGGCGTGCAGTACTTC. Translated, it gives CATRTGTGGVQYF.

Turning to this clonotype: A much larger clone lies one base from this, so it may be a read error. This CDR3 is CASTPLAGLRTDTQYF. Here the CDR3 DNA reads TGTGCCAGCACCCCACTAGCGGGGCTGCGCACAGATACGCAGTATTTT. The J gene is TRBJ2-3, the V gene TRBV12-3 or TRBV12-4; 10 bases map to TRBD2. Germline trimming cut 7 bases from V and 1 base from J; bases unmatched to any gene: 8. The CDR3 loop spans 16 amino acids.

This clonotype was seen ten or more times. The chain employs TRBV5-4 and TRBJ2-6; D is possibly TRBD1 (5 bases). CDR1 SGHNT and CDR2 YYREEE come from the germline V gene (reference sequence). There are 16 residues in the CDR3. The V end was cut by 4 bases, the J end by 0 bases, with 11 bases between. The DNA for the CDR3 is TGTGCCAGCAGCGCGACAGTAAGCTCTGGGGCCAACGTCCTGACTTTC. Its translation: CASSATVSSGANVLTF.

This chain joins TRBV12-3 or TRBV12-4 and TRBJ1-2; D ambiguous. Trimming removed 3 bases from V and 3 bases from J, with 11 bases in between. This CDR3 spans 14 amino acids. The CDR3 protein is CASSFTEGDYGYTF. The CDR3 coding sequence is TGTGCCAGCAGTTTTACCGAGGGAGACTATGGCTACACCTTC.

This clonotype was recorded many times. The chain links TRBV11-2 to TRBJ2-1; 7 bases fit TRBD2. The germline V gene has CDR1 SGHAT and CDR2 FQNNGV. The CDR3 is made up of 12 amino acids. V shed 9 bases and J 5 bases; nucleotides not matched to a gene: 4. The DNA of the CDR3 is TGTGCCAGTCGAGGACTAGACAATGAGCAGTTCTTC. It yields the protein CASRGLDNEQFF.

The table lists this clonotype with a few counts. The V call is TRBV6-2 or TRBV6-3, the J call TRBJ1-2, with D tentatively TRBD1 (5 bases). This CDR3 has 12 amino acids. The germline V and J ends were trimmed by 2 bases and 7 bases, with 8 bases remaining between them. Germline V gives CDR1 MNHEY, CDR2 SVGEGT. This CDR3 reads CASSYAGFGYTF. DNA of the CDR3: TGTGCCAGCAGTTACGCAGGGTTTGGCTACACCTTC.

This clonotype appeared many times. This chain connects TRBV6-2 or TRBV6-3 to TRBJ2-3, with D tentatively TRBD2 (5 bases). V was shortened by 2 bases and J by 4 bases, with 10 bases between the two germline ends. From germline, CDR1 is MNHEY and CDR2 SVGEGT. This CDR3 comprises 14 residues. CDR3 coding DNA: TGTGCCAGCAGTTACGTGGTAGCGTCAGATACGCAGTATTTT. This sequence encodes CASSYVVASDTQYF.

The chain couples TRBV9 to TRBJ2-7; 7 bases are shared with TRBD1. This CDR3 is built from 14 residues. The germline V gene encodes CDR1 SGDLS and CDR2 YYNGEE. Trimming took 3 bases from V and 2 from J; bases not matched to a gene: 5. The CDR3 loop reads CASSASGQTYEQYF. In DNA form, the CDR3 reads TGTGCCAGCAGCGCATCGGGACAGACCTACGAGCAGTACTTC.

This clonotype was detected many times. The chain uses TRBV29-1 and TRBJ1-1; unclear D gene. Germline-derived CDR1 and CDR2 are SQVTM and ANQGSEA. CDR3 length: 12 amino acids. Trimming left V 4 bases short and J 1 base short, with 7 bases between. The DNA of the CDR3 is TGCAGCGTTGTGTCGGGGAACACTGAAGCTTTCTTT. Its protein product is CSVVSGNTEAFF. Using reference TRBV29-1 and TRBJ1-1 for the parts outside the CDR3, the full variable domain is SAVISQKPSRDICQRGTSLTIQCQVDSQVTMMFWYRQQPGQSLTLIATANQGSEATYESGFVIDKFPISRPNLTFSTLTVSNMSPEDSSIYLCSVVSGNTEAFFGQGTRLTVV.

This clonotype was found many times. The chain joins TRBV4-3 to TRBJ1-2; D is perhaps TRBD1 (6 bases). Germline CDR1 and CDR2: LGHNA and YSLEER. V shed 0 bases and J shed 2 bases, with 10 bases lying between them. This CDR3 contains 15 residues. The CDR3 nucleotides read TGCGCCAGCAGCCAAGATTTGGGACACAACTATGGCTACACCTTC. Protein: CASSQDLGHNYGYTF.

The genes are TRBV4-1 and TRBJ2-3, with unresolved D. V lost 1 base and J lost 0, with 5 bases in between. The CDR3 is made up of 14 amino acids. CDR1 and CDR2 from the germline V gene are MGHRA and YSYEKL. The CDR3 spells CASSQVHSTDTQYF. The CDR3, as DNA: TGCGCCAGCAGCCAAGTTCACAGCACAGATACGCAGTATTTT.

This clonotype turned up a few times. The chain employs TRBV13 and TRBJ2-7, with 9 positions matching TRBD1. The V gene's germline CDR1 is PRHDT and CDR2 FYEKMQ (reference sequence). V shed 2 bases, J shed 4 bases, and the junction held 6 bases outside the gene matches. CDR3 length: 15 amino acids. The CDR3 protein is CASSLSDRGPYEQYF. CDR3 bases: TGTGCCAGCAGCTTATCGGACAGGGGACCTTACGAGCAGTACTTC.

This chain links TRBV4-3 with TRBJ2-7; no clear D. This CDR3 comprises 15 residues. The germline gives CDR1 LGHNA, CDR2 YSLEER. V lost 0 bases, J lost 3 bases, and 12 bases lay in between. CDR3 nucleotides: TGCGCCAGCAGCCAAGATCTTTCAGACAACTACGAGCAGTACTTC. Its translation: CASSQDLSDNYEQYF.

This clonotype was seen many times. The chain uses TRBV6-2 or TRBV6-3 and TRBJ2-5; D is perhaps TRBD1 (6 bases). Germline loops: CDR1 MNHEY, CDR2 SVGEGT. Between the trimmed V and J ends, which lost 5 bases and 2 bases, there was a span of 18 bases. This CDR3 region has 16 residues. The chain's CDR3 is CASSNRDIGPQETQYF. In DNA form, the CDR3 reads TGTGCCAGCAGTAACCGGGACATCGGCCCTCAAGAGACCCAGTACTTC.

This clonotype has at least ten counts. The CDR3 loop reads CASSQDYEDQPQHF. The CDR3 DNA is TGCGCCAGCAGCCAAGATTATGAGGATCAGCCCCAGCATTTT. The chain carries TRBV4-3 and TRBJ1-5; no clear D gene. The CDR3 sequence is 14 residues long. The V gene's germline CDR1 is LGHNA and CDR2 YSLEER. Trimming left V 0 bases short and J 5 bases short, with 8 bases between.